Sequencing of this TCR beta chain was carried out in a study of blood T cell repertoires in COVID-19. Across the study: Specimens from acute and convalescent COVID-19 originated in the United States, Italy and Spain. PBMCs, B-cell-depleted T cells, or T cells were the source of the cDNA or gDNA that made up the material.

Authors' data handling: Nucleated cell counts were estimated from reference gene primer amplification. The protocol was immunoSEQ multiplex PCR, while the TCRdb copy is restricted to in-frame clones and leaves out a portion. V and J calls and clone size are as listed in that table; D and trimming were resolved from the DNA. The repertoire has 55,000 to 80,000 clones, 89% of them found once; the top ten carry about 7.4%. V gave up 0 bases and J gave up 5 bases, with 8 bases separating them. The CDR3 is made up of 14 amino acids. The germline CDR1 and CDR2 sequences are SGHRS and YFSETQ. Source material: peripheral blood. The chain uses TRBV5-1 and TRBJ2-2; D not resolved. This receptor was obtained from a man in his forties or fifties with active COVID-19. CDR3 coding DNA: TGCGCCAGCAGCTTGGACGGTTTAACCGGGGAGCTGTTTTTT. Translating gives CASSLDGLTGELFF.